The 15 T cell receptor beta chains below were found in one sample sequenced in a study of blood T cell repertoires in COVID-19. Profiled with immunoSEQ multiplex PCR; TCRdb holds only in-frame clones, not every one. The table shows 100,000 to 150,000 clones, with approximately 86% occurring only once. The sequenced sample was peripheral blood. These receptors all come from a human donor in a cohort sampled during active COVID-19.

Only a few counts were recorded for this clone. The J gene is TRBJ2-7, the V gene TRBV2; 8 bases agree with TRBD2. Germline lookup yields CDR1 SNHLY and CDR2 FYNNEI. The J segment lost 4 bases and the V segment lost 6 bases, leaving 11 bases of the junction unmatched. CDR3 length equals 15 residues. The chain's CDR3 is CASRSEVAGKYEQYF. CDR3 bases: TGTGCCAGCAGATCTGAGGTAGCGGGGAAATACGAGCAGTACTTC.

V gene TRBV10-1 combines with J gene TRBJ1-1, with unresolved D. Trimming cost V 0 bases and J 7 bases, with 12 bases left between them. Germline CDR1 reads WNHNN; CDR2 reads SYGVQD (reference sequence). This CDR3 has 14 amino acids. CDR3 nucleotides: TGCGCCAGCAGTGAGTCCCTGCAGATAAATGAAGCTTTCTTT. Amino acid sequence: CASSESLQINEAFF.

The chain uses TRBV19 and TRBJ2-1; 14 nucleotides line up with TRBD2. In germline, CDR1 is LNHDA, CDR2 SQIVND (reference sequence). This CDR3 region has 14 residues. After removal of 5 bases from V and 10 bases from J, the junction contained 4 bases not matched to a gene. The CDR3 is CASSPRTSGGEQFF. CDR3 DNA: TGTGCCAGTAGTCCACGGACTAGCGGGGGGGAGCAGTTCTTC.

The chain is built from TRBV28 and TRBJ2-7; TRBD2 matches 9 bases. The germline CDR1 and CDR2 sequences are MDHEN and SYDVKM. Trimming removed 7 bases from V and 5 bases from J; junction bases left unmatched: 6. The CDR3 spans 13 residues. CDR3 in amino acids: CASKAGGYDEQYF. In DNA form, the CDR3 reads TGTGCCAGCAAGGCGGGAGGGTACGACGAGCAGTACTTC. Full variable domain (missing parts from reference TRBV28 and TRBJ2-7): DVKVTQSSRYLVKRTGEKVFLECVQDMDHENMFWYRQDPGLGLRLIYFSYDVKMKEKGDIPEGYSVSREKKERFSLILESASTNQTSMYLCASKAGGYDEQYFGPGTRLTVT.

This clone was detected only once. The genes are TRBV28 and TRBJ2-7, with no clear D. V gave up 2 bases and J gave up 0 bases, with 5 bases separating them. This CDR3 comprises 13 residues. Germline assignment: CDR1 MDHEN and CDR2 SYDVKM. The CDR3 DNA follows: TGTGCCAGCAGTTTAAAAGCCTCCTACGAGCAGTACTTC. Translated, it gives CASSLKASYEQYF.

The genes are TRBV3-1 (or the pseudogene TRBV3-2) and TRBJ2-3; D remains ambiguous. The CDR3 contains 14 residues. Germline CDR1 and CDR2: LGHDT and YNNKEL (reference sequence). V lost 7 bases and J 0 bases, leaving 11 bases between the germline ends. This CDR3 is CASTLSLSTDTQYF. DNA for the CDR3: TGTGCCAGCACCCTCTCACTTAGCACAGATACGCAGTATTTT.

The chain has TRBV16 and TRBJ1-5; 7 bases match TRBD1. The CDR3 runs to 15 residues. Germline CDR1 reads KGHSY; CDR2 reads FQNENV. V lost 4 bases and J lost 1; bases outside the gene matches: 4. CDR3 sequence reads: CASSLGTASNQPQHF. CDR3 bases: TGTGCCAGCAGCCTCGGGACAGCGAGCAATCAGCCCCAGCATTTT. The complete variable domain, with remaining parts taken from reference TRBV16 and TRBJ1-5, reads GEEVAQTPKHLVRGEGQKAKLYCAPIKGHSYVFWYQQVLKNEFKFLISFQNENVFDETGMPKERFSAKCLPNSPCSLEIQATKLEDSAVYFCASSLGTASNQPQHFGDGTRLSIL.

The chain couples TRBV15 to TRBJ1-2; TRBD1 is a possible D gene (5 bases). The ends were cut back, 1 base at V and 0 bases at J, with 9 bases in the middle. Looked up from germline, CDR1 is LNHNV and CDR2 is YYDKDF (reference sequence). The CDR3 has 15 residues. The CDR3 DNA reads TGTGCCACCAGCAGAGGCAGGACACCTAACTATGGCTACACCTTC. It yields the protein CATSRGRTPNYGYTF.

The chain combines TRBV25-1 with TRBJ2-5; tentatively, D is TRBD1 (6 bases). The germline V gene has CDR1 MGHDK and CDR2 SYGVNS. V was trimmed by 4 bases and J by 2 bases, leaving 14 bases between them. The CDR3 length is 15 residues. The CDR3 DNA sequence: TGTGCCAGCAGTGCCCACCGGGACATACAAGAGACCCAGTACTTC. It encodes CASSAHRDIQETQYF.

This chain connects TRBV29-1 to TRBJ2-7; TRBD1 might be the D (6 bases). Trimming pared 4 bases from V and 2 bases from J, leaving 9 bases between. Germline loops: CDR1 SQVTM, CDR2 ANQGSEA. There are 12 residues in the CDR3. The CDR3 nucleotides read TGCAGCGTTGGACAGGCAACCTACGAGCAGTACTTC. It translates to CSVGQATYEQYF.

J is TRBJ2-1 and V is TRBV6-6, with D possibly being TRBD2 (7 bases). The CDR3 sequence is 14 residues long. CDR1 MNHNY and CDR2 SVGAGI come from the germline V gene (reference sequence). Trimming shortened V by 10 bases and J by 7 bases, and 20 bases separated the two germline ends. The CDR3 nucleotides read TGTGCCACACGACGGGGGGAAAGGGGGAATGAGCAGTTCTTC. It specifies CATRRGERGNEQFF.

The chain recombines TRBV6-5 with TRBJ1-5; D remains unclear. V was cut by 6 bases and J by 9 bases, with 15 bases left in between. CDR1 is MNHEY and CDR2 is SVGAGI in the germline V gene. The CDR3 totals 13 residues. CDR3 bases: TGTGCCAGCAGCCGACAAGAGGGTTGGCCCCAGCATTTT. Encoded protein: CASSRQEGWPQHF.

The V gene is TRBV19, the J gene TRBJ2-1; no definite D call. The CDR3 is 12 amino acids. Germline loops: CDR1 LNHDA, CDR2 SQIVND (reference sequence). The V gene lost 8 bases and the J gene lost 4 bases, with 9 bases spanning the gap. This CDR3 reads CASSKQYNEQFF. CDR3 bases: TGTGCCAGTTCGAAACAATACAATGAGCAGTTCTTC.

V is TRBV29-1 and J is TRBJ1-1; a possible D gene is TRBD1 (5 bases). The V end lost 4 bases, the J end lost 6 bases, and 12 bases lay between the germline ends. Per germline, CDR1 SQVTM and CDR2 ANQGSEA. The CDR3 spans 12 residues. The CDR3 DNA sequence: TGCAGCGTTGGGTCCAGGGTGTCTGAAGCTTTCTTT. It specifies CSVGSRVSEAFF.

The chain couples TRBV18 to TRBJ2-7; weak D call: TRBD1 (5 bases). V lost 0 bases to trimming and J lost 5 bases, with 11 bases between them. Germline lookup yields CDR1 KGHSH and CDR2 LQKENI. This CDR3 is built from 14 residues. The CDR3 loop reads CASSPPGRAHEQYF. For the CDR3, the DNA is TGTGCCAGCTCACCACCGGGCAGGGCTCACGAGCAGTACTTC.